A selection of T cell receptor beta chains follows, all from one sample in a study of yellow fever vaccine responses in identical twins. TCRdb reanalysed the RT-PCR reads using MiXCR and keeps one entry per CDR3 protein. The sample shows 20,000 to 25,000 distinct CDR3 sequences, 77% of them seen only once. This material consisted of T cells from blood (PBMCs), unsorted or a sorted subset (not recorded which), taken before or after yellow fever vaccination (not recorded which). These receptors were collected from a woman between 18 and 29 years old who received the yellow fever vaccine. CDR3s include the opening cysteine and the closing phenylalanine or tryptophan. Each record gives: J gene, V gene, D gene, CDR3 length, CDR3 DNA, CDR3 protein. The D gene is left open where the match is weak.

j_call: TRBJ1-5; v_call: TRBV20-1; d_call: .; cdr3_length: 13; cdr3_nt: TGCAGTGCTAGTTTATTTCGGAATCAGCCCCAGCATTTT; cdr3_aa: CSASLFRNQPQHF
j_call: TRBJ2-1; v_call: TRBV14; d_call: .; cdr3_length: 13; cdr3_nt: TGTGCCAGCAGCCAGGGGAGGTGGGATGAGCAGTTCTTC; cdr3_aa: CASSQGRWDEQFF
j_call: TRBJ1-2; v_call: TRBV23-1; d_call: TRBD1; cdr3_length: 16; cdr3_nt: TGCGCCAGCAGTCCTAATCCGGGACAGGGATCCTGTGGCTACACCTTC; cdr3_aa: CASSPNPGQGSCGYTF
j_call: TRBJ2-2; v_call: TRBV11-1; d_call: .; cdr3_length: 16; cdr3_nt: TGTGCCAGCAGTCCCACCACGGGCCTTAACACCGGGGAGCTGTTTTTT; cdr3_aa: CASSPTTGLNTGELFF
j_call: TRBJ2-4; v_call: TRBV24-1; d_call: TRBD1; cdr3_length: 12; cdr3_nt: TGTGCCATGGGACAGGGCAGGTACATTCAGAACTTC; cdr3_aa: CAMGQGRYIQNF
j_call: TRBJ2-5; v_call: TRBV4-3; d_call: .; cdr3_length: 17; cdr3_nt: TGCGCCAGCAGCCAAGATCAGGTCTCGGGGAGGAGGGAGACCCAGTACTTC; cdr3_aa: CASSQDQVSGRRETQYF
j_call: TRBJ2-2; v_call: TRBV12-3/TRBV12-4; d_call: TRBD2; cdr3_length: 16; cdr3_nt: TGTGCCAGCAGTTTAGTCGGTAGCGGGAGCGCCGGGGAGCTGTTTTTT; cdr3_aa: CASSLVGSGSAGELFF
j_call: TRBJ2-2; v_call: TRBV5-1; d_call: TRBD1; cdr3_length: 16; cdr3_nt: TGCGCCAGCAGCTTACGACAGGGCGCGGACACCGGGGAGCTGTTTTTT; cdr3_aa: CASSLRQGADTGELFF
j_call: TRBJ2-7; v_call: TRBV2; d_call: TRBD2; cdr3_length: 12; cdr3_nt: TGTGCCAGCCTAGCGGAGGCCTACGAGCAGTACTTC; cdr3_aa: CASLAEAYEQYF
j_call: TRBJ2-7; v_call: TRBV29-1; d_call: .; cdr3_length: 14; cdr3_nt: TGCAGCGTTGCAAAGGGGTCCCCCTCCTACGAGCAGTACTTC; cdr3_aa: CSVAKGSPSYEQYF